The 18 T cell receptor beta chains presented below share a single source sample, sequenced in a study of identical twins. In TCRdb, the 5' RACE reads were re-called with MiXCR into one record per CDR3 protein. Of more than 1.5 million distinct CDR3 sequences in the sample, 25% to 35% were seen once. The sequenced sample was cord blood. These receptor sequences come from a newborn girl in good health.

The rearrangement links TRBV29-1 to TRBJ1-2, with a tentative D call TRBD1 (5 bases). The CDR3 is 13 amino acids. Germline CDR1 is SQVTM and CDR2 is ANQGSEA. V lost 3 bases to trimming and J lost 7 bases, with 15 bases between them. Here the CDR3 DNA reads TGCAGCGTTGACGGGGGGTCGCAGTTTGGCTACACCTTC. This gives the protein CSVDGGSQFGYTF.

The rearrangement uses TRBV5-1 and TRBJ2-7, with 9 bases fitting TRBD2. The CDR3 loop spans 18 amino acids. Trimming at V came to 0 bases and at J to 5 bases, leaving 15 bases not matched to a gene. The germline gives CDR1 SGHRS, CDR2 YFSETQ. In DNA form, the CDR3 reads TGCGCCAGCAGCTTGGCCCCTAGCGGGGTCCCCGCGGCTAACGAGCAGTACTTC. Protein: CASSLAPSGVPAANEQYF.

The chain recombines TRBV5-6 with TRBJ2-6; 8 positions match TRBD1. This CDR3 is 15 amino acids long. Germline lookup yields CDR1 SGHDT and CDR2 YYEEEE. V lost 2 bases and J lost 3; bases outside the gene matches: 1. CDR3 DNA: TGTGCCAGCAGCTTACAGGGGGATGGGGCCAACGTCCTGACTTTC. It specifies CASSLQGDGANVLTF.

This clonotype has just a few counts. This rearrangement joins TRBV20-1 to TRBJ1-2; D gene unclear. Germline values: CDR1 DFQATT, CDR2 SNEGSKA (reference sequence). This CDR3 has 13 amino acids. The V end lost 6 bases, the J end lost 1 base, and 12 bases lay between the germline ends. The CDR3: CSAVDRFNYGYTF. The CDR3 nucleotides are TGCAGTGCCGTCGACCGATTTAACTATGGCTACACCTTC.

The CDR3 protein is CASSMIQGIDQPQHF. CDR3 in DNA: TGTGCCAGCAGCATGATACAGGGGATTGATCAGCCCCAGCATTTT. This rearrangement joins TRBV6-2 or TRBV6-3 to TRBJ1-5, with 7 bases matching TRBD1. J gave up 5 bases and V 6 bases, and 10 bases lay outside the gene matches. The germline CDR1 and CDR2 sequences are MNHEY and SVGEGT. The length of the CDR3 is 15 residues.

The CDR3 DNA reads TGTGCCAGCGGGAGTTTTGAGGGGGGTGAGCAGTACTTC. Translating gives CASGSFEGGEQYF. V gene TRBV3-1 combines with J gene TRBJ2-5; D may correspond to TRBD1 or TRBD2 (6 bases each). Germline V lookup: CDR1 LGHDT, CDR2 YNNKEL (reference sequence). The V and J ends lost 8 bases and 11 bases respectively, with 21 bases between them. The CDR3 has 13 amino acids.

The chain couples TRBV7-2 to TRBJ1-2, with D tentatively TRBD1 (5 bases). V was cut by 1 base and J by 4 bases, with 13 bases left in between. CDR1 is SGHTA and CDR2 is FQGNSA in the germline V gene. This CDR3 region has 15 residues. The CDR3 spells CASSLVLQAVYGYTF. The CDR3 DNA is TGTGCCAGCAGCTTAGTGTTACAGGCTGTCTATGGCTACACCTTC.

This clonotype turned up a few times. V is TRBV10-3 and J is TRBJ2-7; no reliable D call. Trimming took 6 bases from V and 3 from J, leaving 15 bases between them. This CDR3 comprises 14 residues. CDR1 and CDR2 (germline): ENHRY, SYGVKD. Here the CDR3 reads CAIRPGLDLYEQYF. The CDR3, as DNA: TGTGCCATCAGGCCGGGCCTTGACCTCTACGAGCAGTACTTC.

This clonotype was counted a few times. The rearrangement links TRBV6-5 to TRBJ2-7; 14 bases line up with TRBD2. Germline V gene lookup returns CDR1 MNHEY and CDR2 SVGAGI. With V trimmed by 7 bases and J by 6 bases, 5 bases remained unmatched. The CDR3 is 14 residues long. CDR3 DNA: TGTGCCAGCACTCGGACTAGCGGGAGGCCCGAGCAGTACTTC. It is translated as CASTRTSGRPEQYF.

The chain recombines TRBV7-2 with TRBJ2-1, with unresolved D. This CDR3 has 15 amino acids. The V end was cut by 3 bases, the J end by 6 bases, with 15 bases between. Germline-derived CDR1 and CDR2 are SGHTA and FQGNSA. The CDR3 DNA reads TGTGCCAGCAGCTTCGCCAGTTATCTCCCCAATGAGCAGTTCTTC. Its protein product is CASSFASYLPNEQFF.

The rearrangement joins TRBV28 to TRBJ1-4, with unresolved D. CDR1 is MDHEN and CDR2 is SYDVKM in the germline V gene. The CDR3 runs to 13 residues. V was trimmed by 11 bases and J by 0 bases, leaving 10 bases between them. CDR3 DNA: TGTGCCGGAGGGTCTGCAACTAATGAAAAACTGTTTTTT. It encodes CAGGSATNEKLFF.

This clonotype was seen only a few times. The chain uses TRBV4-2 and TRBJ2-5; TRBD2 might be the D (6 bases). This CDR3 is 14 amino acids long. V shed 5 bases and J shed 3 bases, with 13 bases lying between them. Looked up from germline, CDR1 is LGHNA and CDR2 is YNFKEQ. CDR3 sequence: CASSVGRFEETQYF. The CDR3 DNA sequence: TGTGCCAGCAGCGTTGGGAGGTTTGAAGAGACCCAGTACTTC.

This clonotype was picked up one time. The rearrangement links TRBV3-1 to TRBJ2-3; no firm D call. The CDR3 runs to 15 residues. Germline V gene sequence: CDR1 LGHDT, CDR2 YNNKEL (reference sequence). V shed 2 bases and J shed 1 base, with 10 bases lying between them. CDR3 in DNA: TGTGCCAGCAGCCAAACCGGGTTGCGCACAGATACGCAGTATTTT. It is translated as CASSQTGLRTDTQYF.

This clonotype was found a few times. The chain carries TRBV27 and TRBJ2-7, with D perhaps matching TRBD2 (5 bases). Germline CDR1 is MNHEY and CDR2 is SMNVEV (reference sequence). This CDR3 is built from 14 residues. Trimming took 3 bases from V and 2 from J, leaving 11 bases between them. In DNA, the CDR3 is TGTGCCAGCAGTTTCTTCCCGGGGACCTACGAGCAGTACTTC. This sequence encodes CASSFFPGTYEQYF.

The J gene is TRBJ1-2, the V gene TRBV3-1, with TRBD1 as a possible D gene (5 bases). This CDR3 region has 15 residues. Germline lookup yields CDR1 LGHDT and CDR2 YNNKEL (reference sequence). V was pared by 3 bases and J by 3 bases, with 14 bases between. CDR3 amino acids: CASSHIGTDHYGYTF. CDR3 coding DNA: TGTGCCAGCAGCCATATCGGGACCGACCACTATGGCTACACCTTC.

V gene TRBV5-1 combines with J gene TRBJ1-4; D is perhaps TRBD1 (5 bases). The end of the DNA aligns better with TRBJ2-2, so the J call may be wrong. Germline V gene sequence: CDR1 SGHRS, CDR2 YFSETQ. The CDR3 runs to 19 residues. The CDR3: CASSLDSGLASRQEKELFF. The CDR3 DNA follows: TGCGCCAGCAGCTTGGATTCAGGGCTGGCGTCCCGTCAAGAGAAGGAGCTGTTTTTT.

A remark on this clonotype: A much bigger clone sits one base away, suggesting this may be a read error. The rearrangement links TRBV5-1 to TRBJ2-4; unclear D gene. The J call may be incorrect, as the DNA end agrees better with TRBJ2-7. This CDR3 contains 11 residues. Per the germline V gene, CDR1 is SGHRS and CDR2 is YFSETQ. The CDR3: CAIRSNYEQYF. CDR3 bases: TGCGCCATCAGATCCAACTACGAGCAGTACTTC.

In DNA, the CDR3 is TGTGCCAGCAGTTACTCGAACAGGGGTGAACAGCCCCAGCATTTT. Translated, it gives CASSYSNRGEQPQHF. V is TRBV6-5 and J is TRBJ1-5, with TRBD1 matching 7 bases. This CDR3 has 15 amino acids. In germline, CDR1 is MNHEY, CDR2 SVGAGI. V was pared by 0 bases and J by 7 bases, with 6 bases of the junction left unmatched.